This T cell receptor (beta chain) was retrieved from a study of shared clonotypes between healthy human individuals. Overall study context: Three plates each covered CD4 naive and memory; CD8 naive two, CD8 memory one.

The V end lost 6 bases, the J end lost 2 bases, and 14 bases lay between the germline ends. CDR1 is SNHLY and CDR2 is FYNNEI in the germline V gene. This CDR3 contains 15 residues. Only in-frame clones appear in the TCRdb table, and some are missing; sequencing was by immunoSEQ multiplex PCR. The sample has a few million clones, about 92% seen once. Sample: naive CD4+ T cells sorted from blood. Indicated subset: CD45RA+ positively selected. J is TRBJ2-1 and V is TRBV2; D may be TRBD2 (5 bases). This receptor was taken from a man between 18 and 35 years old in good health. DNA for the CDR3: TGTGCCAGCAGGCATGGGCGGGCGGCCTACAATGAGCAGTTCTTC. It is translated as CASRHGRAAYNEQFF.